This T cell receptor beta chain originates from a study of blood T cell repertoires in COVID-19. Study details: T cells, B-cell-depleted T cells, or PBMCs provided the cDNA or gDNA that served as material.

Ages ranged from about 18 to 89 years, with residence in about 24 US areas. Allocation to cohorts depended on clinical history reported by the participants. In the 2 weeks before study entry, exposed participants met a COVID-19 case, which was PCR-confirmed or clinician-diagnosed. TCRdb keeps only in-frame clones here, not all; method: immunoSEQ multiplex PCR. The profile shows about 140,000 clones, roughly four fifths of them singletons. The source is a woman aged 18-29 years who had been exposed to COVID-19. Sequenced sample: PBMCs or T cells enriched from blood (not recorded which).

The CDR3 loop reads CASSTIDRNEKLFF. CDR3 in DNA: TGTGCCAGCTCAACTATCGACCGTAATGAAAAACTGTTTTTT. The chain joins TRBV18 to TRBJ1-4; D gene uncertain. V lost 5 bases and J 4 bases, leaving 11 bases between the germline ends. In germline, CDR1 is KGHSH, CDR2 LQKENI. There are 14 residues in the CDR3.